A selection of T cell receptor beta chains follows, all from one sample in a study of T cells in Graves' hyperthyroidism and ophthalmopathy. TCRdb reanalysed the multiplex PCR reads using MiXCR and keeps one entry per CDR3 protein. Of about 590,000 distinct CDR3 sequences in the sample, approximately 14% were seen once. The sequencing input was blood. The source of these receptors is a woman in her 30s with Graves' hyperthyroidism. The CDR3 runs from the conserved cysteine through the conserved F or W. D genes are given only for firm matches. Clone sizes are given selectively: once, few, many, or a class where the clone is expanded.

D gene	clone size	V gene	J gene	CDR3 DNA	CDR3 protein
.	.	TRBV6-2/TRBV6-3	TRBJ2-7	TGTGCCAGCAGCCGTCGAGCCTCCAGTCAATACGAGCAGTACTTC	CASSRRASSQYEQYF
.	many	TRBV24-1	TRBJ2-3	TGTGCCACCAGTGATTTGACCACAGATACGCAGTATTTT	CATSDLTTDTQYF
.	few	TRBV12-3/TRBV12-4	TRBJ2-7	TGTGCCAGCGGTTGGCAGGCGAACCTCGAGCAGTACTTC	CASGWQANLEQYF
.	few	TRBV6-1	TRBJ2-7	TGTGCCAGCAACGGGGTGGGCGAGCAGTACTTC	CASNGVGEQYF
TRBD2	.	TRBV3-1	TRBJ2-2	TGTGCCAGCAGCCAAGATTGGCGGGAGGGTTCCGGGGAGCTGTTTTTT	CASSQDWREGSGELFF
.	.	TRBV20-1	TRBJ2-7	TGCAGTGCTAGAGATATAGTCAGCCGGGACTACGAGCAGTACTTC	CSARDIVSRDYEQYF
TRBD2	many	TRBV27	TRBJ2-5	TGTGCCAGCAGTTTTAGCGGGAGCGGGGTAGAGACCCAGTACTTC	CASSFSGSGVETQYF
.	many	TRBV12-3/TRBV12-4	TRBJ1-6	TGTGCCAGCAGTTTAGTCCGGAGTTCACCCCTCCACTTT	CASSLVRSSPLHF
TRBD1	.	TRBV6-5	TRBJ1-2	TGTGCCAGCAGTTACTCGAACCAAAGGACAGGAAGCTATGGCTACACCTTC	CASSYSNQRTGSYGYTF
.	few	TRBV20-1	TRBJ2-7	TGCAGTGAAGGGGGGTGGTACGAGCAGTACTTC	CSEGGWYEQYF
.	many	TRBV28	TRBJ1-6	TGTGCCAGCAGTTTACAGCCTGAGAATTCACCCCTCCACTTT	CASSLQPENSPLHF
.	once	TRBV19	TRBJ1-1	TGTGCCATATTTTGCAGAGCTTTCTTT	CAIFCRAFF
TRBD2	many	TRBV3-1	TRBJ2-1	TGTGCCAGCAGCCAAGAAGGAGCGGGAGCCTACAATGAGCAGTTCTTC	CASSQEGAGAYNEQFF
TRBD2	many	TRBV5-1	TRBJ2-2	TGCGCCAGCAGCCTGGAAACTAGCGGGATTGGGGAGCTGTTTTTT	CASSLETSGIGELFF
TRBD2	few	TRBV30	TRBJ2-3	TGTGCCTGGACGGGAAGAGGGCTAGCGGGATTCACAGATACGCAGTATTTT	CAWTGRGLAGFTDTQYF
TRBD2	.	TRBV3-1	TRBJ2-2	TGTGCCAGCAGCCAAGAAGCGGGAGTTTGGGGGAGGGGCACCGGGGAGCTGTTTTTT	CASSQEAGVWGRGTGELFF
TRBD2	many	TRBV7-9	TRBJ2-2	TGTGCCAGCGGACTAGCGGTTAACACCGGGGAGCTGTTTTTT	CASGLAVNTGELFF
TRBD2	many	TRBV2	TRBJ2-3	TGTGCCAGCAGCGTGACTAGCGTAAGCACAGATACGCAGTATTTT	CASSVTSVSTDTQYF
TRBD2	many	TRBV27	TRBJ2-1	TGTGCCAGCAGTTCATCCCCTAGCGGGAGGGGCGAGCAGTTCTTC	CASSSSPSGRGEQFF
.	many	TRBV5-1	TRBJ1-2	TGCGCCAGCAGCTTGGGACAGGACGATGGCTACACCTTC	CASSLGQDDGYTF
.	many	TRBV6-6	TRBJ1-4	TGTGCCAGCAGTTACTCTGGACCGGCCGGAAAACTGTTTTTT	CASSYSGPAGKLFF
.	few	TRBV4-2	TRBJ2-2	TGTGCCAGCAGCCGAGGACGGCTCAGCTCCGGGGAGCTGTTTTTT	CASSRGRLSSGELFF
.	many	TRBV7-2	TRBJ2-7	TGTGCCAGCAGCTTAGGGTTGACGGGCGAGCAGTACTTC	CASSLGLTGEQYF
.	many	TRBV28	TRBJ2-7	TGTGCCAGCAGTGACACTAGCTCCTACGAGCAGTACTTC	CASSDTSSYEQYF
TRBD2	many	TRBV2	TRBJ2-7	TGTGCCAGCACGAGACTAGCTCGGGAGCAGTACTTC	CASTRLAREQYF
TRBD1	many	TRBV6-8	TRBJ2-2	TGTGCCAGCAGTTACCCGCGAGGAACGGGACAGAGATTGCAAGGGGAGCTGTTTTTT	CASSYPRGTGQRLQGELFF
.	few	TRBV30	TRBJ1-2	TGTGCCAGTAGTATTCACCAGCCCTATGGCTACACCTTC	CASSIHQPYGYTF
.	.	TRBV29-1	TRBJ1-3	TGCAGCGTTGTGTTGTCAGGAAACACCATATATTTT	CSVVLSGNTIYF
TRBD1	.	TRBV20-1	TRBJ1-4	TGCAGTGCCCCTGGACAGGTGTACCAAAAACTGTTTTTT	CSAPGQVYQKLFF
.	many	TRBV27	TRBJ2-7	TGTGCCAGCAGTTCCCCCCCGGGTGAGCAGTACTTC	CASSSPPGEQYF
.	many	TRBV18	TRBJ1-2	TGTGCCAGCTCACTGGACAGTCCTAACTATGGCTACACCTTC	CASSLDSPNYGYTF
TRBD1	few	TRBV20-1	TRBJ1-5	TGCAGTGCTCCTTGGGACAGGGGCAATCAGCCCCAGCATTTT	CSAPWDRGNQPQHF
TRBD2	few	TRBV5-1	TRBJ2-7	TGCGCCAGCAGCTCCAGACTAGCGGGAGGGCCCACCTACGAGCAGTACTTC	CASSSRLAGGPTYEQYF
.	many	TRBV11-2	TRBJ1-3	TGTGCCAGCAGCCATGGCCGTTCGACCAACTCTGGAAACACCATATATTTT	CASSHGRSTNSGNTIYF
.	few	TRBV5-1	TRBJ1-6	TGCGCCAGCAGGCCCGGGACACCGAATTCACCCCTCCACTTT	CASRPGTPNSPLHF
TRBD2	.	TRBV12-3/TRBV12-4	TRBJ2-1	TGTGCCAGCAGTTTAATAGCGGGAGTTGTCAATGAGCAGTTCTTC	CASSLIAGVVNEQFF
.	many	TRBV29-1	TRBJ2-1	TGCAGCGGTGGCCCCTCCCTCAACAATGAGCAGTTCTTC	CSGGPSLNNEQFF
.	many	TRBV7-9	TRBJ2-7	TGTGCCAGCAGCCCGAGCTTTGCAGGGTATAACGAGCAGTACTTC	CASSPSFAGYNEQYF
.	many	TRBV2	TRBJ1-1	TGTGCCAGCAGTAAAACGGGGTTAGAAGCTTTCTTT	CASSKTGLEAFF
TRBD2	many	TRBV13	TRBJ2-7	TGTGCCAGCAGCCCCCGACTAGCGGACCTCCCCTACGAGCAGTACTTC	CASSPRLADLPYEQYF
.	few	TRBV10-3	TRBJ2-3	TGTGCCATCGGAGTCGGGGGGCACACAGATACGCAGTATTTT	CAIGVGGHTDTQYF
.	.	TRBV12-3/TRBV12-4	TRBJ1-1	TGTGCCAGCAGTCTAGCAGGGTCCGGAGCTTTCTTT	CASSLAGSGAFF
TRBD2	many	TRBV10-3	TRBJ2-6	TGTGCCATCAGTGGGGGGACTAGTTCTGCAGGGGCCAACGTCCTGACTTTC	CAISGGTSSAGANVLTF
TRBD1	many	TRBV7-2	TRBJ1-5	TGTGCCAGCAGCTCCAACCCCGGGACAGGGAGGAATCAGCCCCAGCATTTT	CASSSNPGTGRNQPQHF
TRBD1	many	TRBV7-9	TRBJ2-3	TGTGCCAGCGACCCAGACAGGGTGAGCACAGATACGCAGTATTTT	CASDPDRVSTDTQYF
.	many	TRBV5-1	TRBJ2-3	TGCGCCAGCAGCTATCGGGACCCCTCCACAGATACGCAGTATTTT	CASSYRDPSTDTQYF